The 16 T cell receptor beta chains presented below share a single source sample, sequenced in a study of T-cell reconstitution after alpha-beta-depleted transplantation in children. During its preparation, the TCRbeta library received unique molecular identifiers. A single record per CDR3 protein comes from TCRdb applying MiXCR to the PCR reads. In the table there are 700,000 or so distinct CDR3 sequences, roughly 13% of which are singletons. The specimen comprised PBMCs, sampled before TCRalphabeta/CD19-depleted stem cell transplant. The receptors originated from a girl aged 2 to 9 with congenital amegakaryocytic thrombocytopenia, due to receive a stem cell transplant.

This clonotype was counted ten times or more. The chain uses TRBV29-1 and TRBJ2-2; TRBD1 or TRBD2 may be the D gene (5 bases each). This CDR3 contains 14 residues. V shed 4 bases and J shed 0 bases, with 9 bases lying between them. In germline, CDR1 is SQVTM, CDR2 ANQGSEA. DNA of the CDR3: TGCAGCGTTGCTCCGGGGCCGAACACCGGGGAGCTGTTTTTT. This sequence encodes CSVAPGPNTGELFF.

In its sample, this clonotype was seen many times. J is TRBJ2-5 and V is TRBV20-1; no clear D gene. The germline gives CDR1 DFQATT, CDR2 SNEGSKA (reference sequence). Trimming cost V 6 bases and J 3 bases, with 17 bases left between them. The CDR3 length is 14 residues. The CDR3 bases are TGCAGTGCCCGGTTCATCGAATCTAAAGAGACCCAGTACTTC. Its protein is CSARFIESKETQYF.

This clonotype was detected many times. The rearrangement uses TRBV6-2 or TRBV6-3 and TRBJ2-1; 10 bases line up with TRBD1. This CDR3 region has 15 residues. With V trimmed by 6 bases and J by 7 bases, 9 bases remained unmatched. CDR1 and CDR2 from the germline V gene are MNHEY and SVGEGT. CDR3 residues: CASSLARTGGNEQFF. The CDR3, as DNA: TGTGCCAGCAGCCTCGCCCGGACAGGGGGAAATGAGCAGTTCTTC.

This clonotype was detected a few times. The chain links TRBV20-1 to TRBJ1-5, with D perhaps TRBD1 (5 bases). CDR1 is DFQATT, CDR2 SNEGSKA, per germline (reference sequence). The V end lost 6 bases, the J end lost 2 bases, and 14 bases lay between the germline ends. This CDR3 contains 14 residues. The CDR3 loop is CSAHRGQGNQPQHF. The CDR3 DNA sequence: TGCAGTGCCCATAGGGGCCAGGGCAATCAGCCCCAGCATTTT.

This clonotype was seen a few times. V and J are TRBV30 and TRBJ1-1; no clear D gene. The CDR3 covers 11 residues. Looked up from germline, CDR1 is GTSNPN and CDR2 is SVGIG (reference sequence). V gave up 1 base and J gave up 4 bases, with 4 bases separating them. This chain's CDR3 is CAWSESTEAFF. In nucleotides, the CDR3 is TGTGCCTGGAGTGAATCCACTGAAGCTTTCTTT.

Details on this clonotype: A read error may explain this, as a much larger clone is one base away. V is TRBV2 and J is TRBJ1-2; D is unresolved. CDR1 is SNHLY, CDR2 FYNNEI, per germline. V shed 3 bases and J shed 6 bases, with 11 bases lying between them. The CDR3 spans 13 residues. Here the CDR3 DNA reads TGTGCCAGCAGTGATTTCACAGTGAATGGCTACACCTTC. Its protein is CASSDFTVNGYTF.

The chain has TRBV5-1 and TRBJ2-3; the match to TRBD2 covers 8 bases. The V and J ends lost 8 bases and 2 bases, in that order; junction bases with no gene match: 10. The germline V gene encodes CDR1 SGHRS and CDR2 YFSETQ. The CDR3 spans 15 residues. Written as DNA, the CDR3 is TGCGCCAGTTCGGGTGGTAGCGGGGTCACAGATACGCAGTATTTT. It yields the protein CASSGGSGVTDTQYF. The whole variable domain, remainder taken from reference TRBV5-1 and TRBJ2-3, is KAGVTQTPRYLIKTRGQQVTLSCSPISGHRSVSWYQQTPGQGLQFLFEYFSETQRNKGNFPGRFSGRQFSNSRSEMNVSTLELGDSALYLCASSGGSGVTDTQYFGPGTRLTVL.

This clonotype was counted at least ten times. This chain connects TRBV5-1 to TRBJ2-7, with TRBD2 identical over 11 bases. Unmatched junction bases numbered 6, after V lost 4 bases and J lost 3 bases. Germline assignment: CDR1 SGHRS and CDR2 YFSETQ. The CDR3 has 15 amino acids. This CDR3 is CASSIRLAGNYEQYF. CDR3 sequence (DNA): TGCGCCAGCAGCATTCGACTAGCGGGAAACTACGAGCAGTACTTC.

V gene TRBV5-1 combines with J gene TRBJ2-5; no definite D call. The CDR3 is 13 residues long. Trimming left V 5 bases short and J 1 base short, with 9 bases between. Per the germline V gene, CDR1 is SGHRS and CDR2 is YFSETQ. CDR3 sequence (DNA): TGCGCCAGCAGGGGTGAGAGCCAAGAGACCCAGTACTTC. This sequence encodes CASRGESQETQYF.

Regarding this clonotype: One base away lies a much larger clone, so this may be a sequencing read error. The CDR3 region has the DNA TGTGCCATCAGTGTTAGCACAGATACGCAGTATTTT. Translated: CAISVSTDTQYF. The genes are TRBV10-3 and TRBJ2-3; D is unresolved. Germline CDR1 is ENHRY and CDR2 is SYGVKD. V lost 4 bases to trimming and J lost 0 bases, with 2 bases between them. The CDR3 runs to 12 residues.

This clonotype was counted many times. The V and J genes are TRBV20-1 and TRBJ2-7, with D tentatively TRBD1 or TRBD2 (5 bases each). The CDR3 extends over 15 amino acids. The germline CDR1 and CDR2 sequences are DFQATT and SNEGSKA (reference sequence). Trimming stripped 3 bases from V and 2 bases from J, with 17 bases between. In DNA, the CDR3 is TGCAGTGCTAGCGGCCCCGGGGCCCTCACCTACGAGCAGTACTTC. Its translation: CSASGPGALTYEQYF.

This clonotype was seen many times. This sequence joins TRBV12-3 or TRBV12-4 and TRBJ2-1, with no clear D. This CDR3 comprises 12 residues. The germline V and J ends were trimmed by 5 bases and 9 bases, with 11 bases remaining between them. CDR3 sequence: CASSPSIGEQFF. The CDR3 nucleotides are TGTGCCAGCAGTCCCTCGATAGGTGAGCAGTTCTTC.

This clonotype was seen more than once but under ten times. The chain has TRBV4-1 and TRBJ2-5, with a tentative D call TRBD2 (5 bases). The CDR3 contains 13 residues. From germline, CDR1 is MGHRA and CDR2 YSYEKL. Trimming stripped 4 bases from V and 5 bases from J, with 11 bases between. CDR3 coding DNA: TGCGCCAGCAGCCGCTTAGGCGGGGAGACCCAGTACTTC. It translates to CASSRLGGETQYF.

This clonotype was picked up many times. The V call is TRBV7-2, the J call TRBJ2-7; D is possibly TRBD2 (5 bases). This CDR3 has 16 residues. Trimming shortened V by 3 bases and J by 6 bases, and 21 bases separated the two germline ends. Germline V lookup: CDR1 SGHTA, CDR2 FQGNSA. The CDR3 loop is CASSLRRLASRVEQYF. CDR3 DNA: TGTGCCAGCAGCTTGAGAAGGTTGGCTAGCCGAGTCGAGCAGTACTTC.

In its sample, this clonotype was seen many times. The V and J genes are TRBV20-1 and TRBJ2-7; perhaps TRBD1 as D (5 bases). Trimming cost V 3 bases and J 4 bases, with 10 bases left between them. CDR1 and CDR2 (germline): DFQATT, SNEGSKA (reference sequence). The CDR3 has 12 residues. The DNA for the CDR3 is TGCAGTGCTAGGTTGCAGGGATACGAGCAGTACTTC. Residues: CSARLQGYEQYF.

This clonotype was detected ten times or more. The V call is TRBV20-1, the J call TRBJ2-3, with a tentative D call TRBD2 (6 bases). The germline gives CDR1 DFQATT, CDR2 SNEGSKA (reference sequence). V gave up 6 bases and J gave up 9 bases, with 19 bases separating them. CDR3 length: 13 amino acids. In DNA form, the CDR3 reads TGCAGTGCCCAAGACTCGCTAGCGAAGACGCAGTATTTT. Its protein is CSAQDSLAKTQYF.